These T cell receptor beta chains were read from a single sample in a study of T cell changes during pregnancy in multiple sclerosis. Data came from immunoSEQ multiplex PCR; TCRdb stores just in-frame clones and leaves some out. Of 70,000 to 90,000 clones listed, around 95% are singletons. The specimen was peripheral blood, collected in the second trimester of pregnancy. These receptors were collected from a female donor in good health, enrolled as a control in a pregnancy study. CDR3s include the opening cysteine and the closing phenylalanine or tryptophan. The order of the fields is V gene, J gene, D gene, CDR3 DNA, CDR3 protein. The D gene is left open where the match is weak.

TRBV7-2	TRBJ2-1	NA	TGTGCCAGCAGCTTAGACGGGAGCTCCTACAATGAGCAGTTCTTC	CASSLDGSSYNEQFF
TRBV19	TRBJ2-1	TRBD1	TGTGCCAGTAGTGTGACAGGGGGCGGGAGCTATGAGCAGTTCTTC	CASSVTGGGSYEQFF
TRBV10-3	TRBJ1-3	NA	TGTGCCATCAGGGGAGGGGCAAACACCATATATTTT	CAIRGGANTIYF
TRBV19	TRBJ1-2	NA	TGTGCCAGTAGTATAGCGTCTGGGACTGCTGATGGCTACACCTTC	CASSIASGTADGYTF
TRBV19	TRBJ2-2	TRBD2	TGTGCCAGTAGAATTAGCGGGGGCGGAAACACCGGGGAGCTGTTTTTT	CASRISGGGNTGELFF
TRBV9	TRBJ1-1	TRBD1	TGTGCCAGCAGCGTTGCCGGGACAGGGGGCGGAGACGCTTTCTTT	CASSVAGTGGGDAFF
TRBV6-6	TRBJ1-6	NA	TGTGCCAGCAGGTTAACCCTCCACTTT	CASRLTLHF
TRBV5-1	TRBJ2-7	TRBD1	TGCGCCAGCAGCCAGACGACAGGGGTATGGGAGCAGTACTTC	CASSQTTGVWEQYF
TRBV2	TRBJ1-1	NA	TGTGCCAGCAGTGATCAGGGTATGAACACTGAAGCTTTCTTT	CASSDQGMNTEAFF
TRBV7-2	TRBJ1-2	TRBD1	TGTGCCAGCAGCTTCGACAGGGGTAACTATGGCTACACCTTC	CASSFDRGNYGYTF
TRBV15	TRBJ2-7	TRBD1	TGTGCCACCAGCAACACAGGGGGCCACTTCTACGAGCAGTACTTC	CATSNTGGHFYEQYF
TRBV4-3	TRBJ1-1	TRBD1	TGCGCCAGCAGCCACGGGAGGGGGCTACGAGACACTGAAGCTTTCTTT	CASSHGRGLRDTEAFF
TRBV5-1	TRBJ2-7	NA	TGCGCCAGCAGCTCCTCACAGGGAACCTACGAGCAGTACTTC	CASSSSQGTYEQYF
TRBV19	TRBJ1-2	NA	TGTGCCAGTAGTATAGACCCTCAGGGAACGGGTGGCTACACCTTC	CASSIDPQGTGGYTF
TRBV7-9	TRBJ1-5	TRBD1	TGTGCCAGCAGCTTAGCGGAGACAGGGAATCAGCCCCAGCATTTT	CASSLAETGNQPQHF
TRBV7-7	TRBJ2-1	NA	TGTGCCAGCAGCTTGGGACTGGGCACCTACAATGAGCAGTTCTTC	CASSLGLGTYNEQFF
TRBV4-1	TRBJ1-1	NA	TGCGCCAGCAGCCAAGAAGGAGGGTTTTTTGAAGCTTTCTTT	CASSQEGGFFEAFF
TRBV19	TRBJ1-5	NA	TGTGCCAGTAGTCCCACAGGGTCCCCTCAGCCCCAGCATTTT	CASSPTGSPQPQHF
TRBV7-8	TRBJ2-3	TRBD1	TGTGCCAGTACGACAGGGGGCCAGGGCGGTACGCAGTATTTT	CASTTGGQGGTQYF
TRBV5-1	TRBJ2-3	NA	TGCGCCAGCAGCTTGCAGGCAACCACAGATACGCAGTATTTT	CASSLQATTDTQYF
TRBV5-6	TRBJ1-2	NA	TGTGCCAGCACCACGTCTACAGGGCTCTATGGCTACACCTTC	CASTTSTGLYGYTF
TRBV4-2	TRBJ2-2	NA	TGTGCCAGCAGCCAAGAAGTGGGGGGCACCGGGGAGCTGTTTTTT	CASSQEVGGTGELFF